The rows below give T cell receptor beta chains drawn from one sample of a study of blood T cell repertoires in COVID-19. Measured with immunoSEQ multiplex PCR; TCRdb has only the in-frame clones, and not every one. This table has fewer than 100,000 clones, approximately 72% appearing once. Material for sequencing was peripheral blood. The receptors shown here come from a man between 70 and 80 years old with acute or convalescent COVID-19. Each CDR3 is given with its conserved first and last residue. The D gene is left open where the match is weak. Size values are once, few and many counts, or a class for expanded clones, and some rows have none.

V gene	clone size	D gene	J gene	CDR3 protein	CDR3 DNA
TRBV3-1/TRBV3-2	-	-	TRBJ2-3	CASSYGDTQYF	TGTGCCAGCAGCTACGGAGATACGCAGTATTTT
TRBV6-5	-	-	TRBJ2-7	CASSYDGPSSYEQYF	TGTGCCAGCAGTTACGATGGGCCCAGCTCCTACGAGCAGTACTTC
TRBV6-5	-	-	TRBJ2-3	CASTPPGRDTQYF	TGTGCCAGCACCCCCCCCGGTCGAGATACGCAGTATTTT
TRBV30	-	-	TRBJ1-5	CAWSVGTGSQPQHF	TGTGCCTGGAGTGTAGGAACAGGGAGCCAGCCCCAGCATTTT
TRBV18	-	TRBD1	TRBJ2-4	CASSPLMATGGAGLTKNIQYF	TGTGCCAGCTCCCCTCTAATGGCTACAGGGGGCGCGGGTCTGACCAAAAACATTCAGTACTTC
TRBV5-4	-	TRBD1	TRBJ1-3	CASSSSGQGRGTIYF	TGTGCCAGCAGCTCTTCCGGACAGGGCCGAGGCACCATATATTTT
TRBV28	-	-	TRBJ2-3	CASSSEQAGVGDTQYF	TGTGCCAGCAGCTCGGAGCAGGCGGGTGTGGGGGATACGCAGTATTTT
TRBV12-5	-	TRBD2	TRBJ2-1	CASGLEASGRIDEQFF	TGTGCTAGTGGTTTGGAGGCTAGCGGGAGGATCGATGAGCAGTTCTTC
TRBV4-3	-	TRBD2	TRBJ2-3	CASSQLGTSVGTQYF	TGCGCCAGCAGCCAATTGGGGACTAGCGTCGGTACGCAGTATTTT
TRBV9	-	TRBD2	TRBJ2-3	CASSVLAGGTDTQYF	TGTGCCAGCAGCGTACTAGCGGGGGGCACAGATACGCAGTATTTT
TRBV4-3	-	TRBD2	TRBJ2-7	CASSQGGRIYEQYF	TGCGCCAGCAGCCAAGGCGGGAGAATATACGAGCAGTACTTC
TRBV4-3	-	-	TRBJ1-6	CASSQDTGRTPLHF	TGCGCCAGCAGCCAAGATACAGGGCGGACACCCCTCCACTTT
TRBV6-5	-	-	TRBJ2-3	CASSYGRSDTQYF	TGTGCCAGCAGTTACGGGAGGTCAGATACGCAGTATTTT
TRBV24-1	once	-	TRBJ2-5	CATSVQGHEGTQYF	TGTGCCACCAGTGTCCAGGGACACGAAGGGACCCAGTACTTC
TRBV25-1	-	TRBD1	TRBJ2-2	CASSDDRGHGTGELFF	TGTGCCAGCAGTGATGACAGGGGGCATGGCACCGGGGAGCTGTTTTTT
TRBV21-1	once	-	TRBJ2-7	CASSNVRSSYEQYF	TGTGCCAGCAGCAACGTCAGAAGCTCCTACGAGCAGTACTTC
TRBV11-2	once	-	TRBJ2-1	CASSPGVEQFF	TGTGCCAGCAGCCCCGGAGTTGAGCAGTTCTTC
TRBV5-6	-	TRBD2	TRBJ2-7	CASSLETSGSYEQYF	TGTGCCAGCAGCTTGGAGACTAGCGGGAGTTACGAGCAGTACTTC
TRBV6-5	-	TRBD1	TRBJ2-7	CASSYFQTGLGEQYF	TGTGCCAGCAGTTACTTCCAGACAGGGCTGGGAGAGCAGTACTTC
TRBV2	-	TRBD2	TRBJ2-5	CASLLAGVRQETQYF	TGTGCCAGCCTCCTAGCGGGAGTAAGGCAAGAGACCCAGTACTTC
TRBV4-3	-	-	TRBJ2-7	CASSQQTGTLRSYEQYF	TGCGCCAGCAGCCAACAAACCGGGACACTACGCTCCTACGAGCAGTACTTC
TRBV7-2	-	TRBD2	TRBJ2-7	CASSPRTSRPYEQYF	TGTGCCAGCAGCCCGCGGACTAGCCGCCCCTACGAGCAGTACTTC
TRBV4-1	-	-	TRBJ2-2	CASRKTSTGELFF	TGCGCCAGCAGAAAAACTAGCACCGGGGAGCTGTTTTTT
TRBV10-3	once	TRBD2	TRBJ2-3	CAISVTSGDTDTQYF	TGTGCCATCAGTGTCACCAGCGGGGATACAGATACGCAGTATTTT
TRBV10-3	-	TRBD2	TRBJ2-7	CAISEIAGYSYEQYF	TGTGCCATCAGTGAGATAGCGGGGTACTCCTACGAGCAGTACTTC
TRBV7-9	once	TRBD2	TRBJ2-3	CASSLRPGGRVGDTQYF	TGTGCCAGCAGCCTACGCCCTGGCGGGAGGGTGGGAGATACGCAGTATTTT
TRBV6-5	-	-	TRBJ2-6	CASRGPSSGANVLTF	TGTGCCAGCAGGGGGCCTTCCTCTGGGGCCAACGTCCTGACTTTC
TRBV30	-	-	TRBJ1-4	CAWSVLGGATNEKLFF	TGTGCCTGGAGTGTATTGGGGGGGGCAACTAATGAAAAACTGTTTTTT
TRBV7-2	-	TRBD2	TRBJ2-1	CASSLTSAPYNEQFF	TGTGCCAGCAGCCTCACTAGCGCGCCCTACAATGAGCAGTTCTTC
TRBV7-2	-	-	TRBJ2-3	CASSLAIVSDTQYF	TGTGCCAGCAGCTTAGCGATAGTTTCAGATACGCAGTATTTT
TRBV10-3	once	TRBD1	TRBJ2-3	CAISYRGTGGSDTQYF	TGTGCCATCAGTTATCGTGGGACAGGAGGATCAGATACGCAGTATTTT
TRBV7-7	once	-	TRBJ2-3	CASSSHPTQGTQYF	TGTGCTAGCAGCAGCCACCCTACGCAGGGTACGCAGTATTTT
TRBV15	few	TRBD1	TRBJ1-2	CATSALKTDRGLSGYTF	TGTGCCACCAGCGCCCTAAAAACAGACAGGGGGCTGAGTGGCTACACCTTC
TRBV20-1	-	-	TRBJ1-1	CSASGQMNTEAFF	TGCAGTGCTAGTGGTCAGATGAACACTGAAGCTTTCTTT
TRBV5-1	-	-	TRBJ2-7	CASSEGGFSNEQYF	TGCGCCAGCAGCGAGGGTGGGTTTTCTAACGAGCAGTACTTC
TRBV28	-	-	TRBJ2-7	CASRAFNEQYF	TGTGCCAGCAGGGCTTTCAACGAGCAGTACTTC
TRBV4-1	-	TRBD1	TRBJ1-5	CASSQVQGARSPQHF	TGCGCCAGCAGCCAAGTTCAGGGGGCGCGGTCCCCCCAGCATTTT
TRBV2	once	TRBD2	TRBJ2-5	CASKLAGVETQYF	TGTGCCAGCAAACTAGCGGGAGTGGAGACCCAGTACTTC
TRBV28	once	-	TRBJ2-1	CASLLGASSYNEQFF	TGTGCCAGCCTCTTAGGAGCTAGCTCCTACAATGAGCAGTTCTTC
TRBV19	-	TRBD1	TRBJ1-5	CASASTGGTSNQPQHF	TGTGCCAGCGCCTCGACAGGGGGGACTAGCAATCAGCCCCAGCATTTT